Listed below are T cell receptor beta chains from one sample, sequenced in a study of response to subunit inactivated influenza vaccine. One entry per CDR3 protein results from TCRdb running MiXCR on the RT-PCR reads. The top ten clones hold less than 9% of a sample with about 650,000 distinct CDR3 sequences, 12% to 15% of them seen once. Sequencing was performed on PBMCs from blood, taken approximately 15 days before vaccination. These receptors came from a man aged 50-60 years who received an inactivated influenza vaccine. Each CDR3 is given with its conserved first and last residue. Each record gives: V gene, D gene, clone size, J gene, CDR3 DNA, CDR3 protein. The D gene is left open where the match is weak. A row's size may be missing; if present it is once, few, many or a size class.

V gene: TRBV5-1; D gene: TRBD2; clone size: .; J gene: TRBJ2-5; CDR3 DNA: TGCGCCAGCAGCTTGGTTCCTAGCGGGGGACTTCAAGAGACCCAGTACTTC; CDR3 protein: CASSLVPSGGLQETQYF
V gene: TRBV5-1; D gene: .; clone size: few; J gene: TRBJ2-2; CDR3 DNA: TGCGCCAGCAGCGACGGGCCGGCAGGGGTTACCGGGGAGCTGTTTTTT; CDR3 protein: CASSDGPAGVTGELFF
V gene: TRBV11-1; D gene: TRBD2; clone size: .; J gene: TRBJ2-1; CDR3 DNA: TGTGCCAGCAGCTACCCCCCGACTAGCGGGGGGCGGGGGGGCTCCTACAATGAGCAGTTCTTC; CDR3 protein: CASSYPPTSGGRGGSYNEQFF
V gene: TRBV7-2; D gene: TRBD2; clone size: .; J gene: TRBJ2-1; CDR3 DNA: TGTGCCAGCAGCTTACAAGCGGGGGAAGTTGGTGAGCAGTTCTTC; CDR3 protein: CASSLQAGEVGEQFF
V gene: TRBV29-1; D gene: .; clone size: .; J gene: TRBJ2-7; CDR3 DNA: TGCAGCGTTGAGGTGGGCGGCGACGAGCAGTACTTC; CDR3 protein: CSVEVGGDEQYF
V gene: TRBV15; D gene: .; clone size: .; J gene: TRBJ2-2; CDR3 DNA: TGTGCCACCAGCAGAGTGGGGGCTCAAAGCACCGGGGAGCTGTTTTTT; CDR3 protein: CATSRVGAQSTGELFF
V gene: TRBV10-3; D gene: .; clone size: .; J gene: TRBJ2-7; CDR3 DNA: TGTGCCATCAGCTGGCAGGGTGGGTACGAGCAGTACTTC; CDR3 protein: CAISWQGGYEQYF
V gene: TRBV4-3; D gene: .; clone size: .; J gene: TRBJ2-7; CDR3 DNA: TGCGCCAGCAGCCGAGCCAGGGGCGAGCAGTACTTC; CDR3 protein: CASSRARGEQYF
V gene: TRBV10-3; D gene: TRBD2; clone size: few; J gene: TRBJ2-1; CDR3 DNA: TGTGCCACCGCCGGGACTACCGATGGGGAGCAGTTCTTC; CDR3 protein: CATAGTTDGEQFF
V gene: TRBV18; D gene: .; clone size: .; J gene: TRBJ1-3; CDR3 DNA: TGTGCCAGCTCACCTAGGACATCAGGAAACACCATATATTTT; CDR3 protein: CASSPRTSGNTIYF
V gene: TRBV7-9; D gene: .; clone size: few; J gene: TRBJ2-1; CDR3 DNA: TGTGCCAGCAGCTCAGCTGCGGGCCTCCTCGGGCATGAGCAGTTCTTC; CDR3 protein: CASSSAAGLLGHEQFF
V gene: TRBV6-2/TRBV6-3; D gene: .; clone size: .; J gene: TRBJ2-1; CDR3 DNA: TGTGCCAGCTGTTACTCCCTCCTACAACTTAATGAGCAGTTCTTC; CDR3 protein: CASCYSLLQLNEQFF
V gene: TRBV20-1; D gene: .; clone size: .; J gene: TRBJ1-2; CDR3 DNA: TGCAGTGCTAGGCGGGACTATGGCTACACCTTC; CDR3 protein: CSARRDYGYTF
V gene: TRBV5-1; D gene: TRBD1; clone size: .; J gene: TRBJ2-2; CDR3 DNA: TGCGCCAGCAGCCAAGGACAGGGGGCCGGCACCGGGGAGCTGTTTTTT; CDR3 protein: CASSQGQGAGTGELFF
V gene: TRBV6-1; D gene: .; clone size: .; J gene: TRBJ2-1; CDR3 DNA: TGTGCCAGCAGAGTACAGGCGGCTAGCTCCTACAATGAGCAGTTCTTC; CDR3 protein: CASRVQAASSYNEQFF
V gene: TRBV4-3; D gene: .; clone size: .; J gene: TRBJ1-5; CDR3 DNA: TGCGCCAGCAGCCAAGTAGGTGCAGCGGGTGGTCAGCCCCAGCATTTT; CDR3 protein: CASSQVGAAGGQPQHF
V gene: TRBV30; D gene: .; clone size: few; J gene: TRBJ1-2; CDR3 DNA: TGTGCCTGGAGTGTAGTTTATAGTAACTATGGCTACACCTTC; CDR3 protein: CAWSVVYSNYGYTF
V gene: TRBV7-8; D gene: TRBD2; clone size: .; J gene: TRBJ2-1; CDR3 DNA: TGTGCCAGCAGCTTAGGGCCCCTGATTAGCGGGGGGCTCTACAATGAGCAGTTCTTC; CDR3 protein: CASSLGPLISGGLYNEQFF
V gene: TRBV20-1; D gene: .; clone size: .; J gene: TRBJ2-5; CDR3 DNA: TGCAGTGCTAGAGGACAGCACCGAGAGACCCAGTACTTC; CDR3 protein: CSARGQHRETQYF
V gene: TRBV6-1; D gene: TRBD1; clone size: .; J gene: TRBJ1-2; CDR3 DNA: TGTGCCAGCAGCACCGGGACAGGTTTGGGCTACACCTTC; CDR3 protein: CASSTGTGLGYTF
V gene: TRBV12-3/TRBV12-4; D gene: .; clone size: few; J gene: TRBJ2-2; CDR3 DNA: TGTGCCAGCAGACGTACTCCCGGGGAGCTGTTTTTT; CDR3 protein: CASRRTPGELFF
V gene: TRBV20-1; D gene: .; clone size: .; J gene: TRBJ2-1; CDR3 DNA: TGCAGTGCTAGAGATCAACAGAGGGCCTACAATGAGCAGTTCTTC; CDR3 protein: CSARDQQRAYNEQFF
V gene: TRBV20-1; D gene: .; clone size: few; J gene: TRBJ2-7; CDR3 DNA: TGCAGTGCCGCGACGGATGTCCACGAGCAGTACTTC; CDR3 protein: CSAATDVHEQYF
V gene: TRBV11-1; D gene: .; clone size: few; J gene: TRBJ1-4; CDR3 DNA: TGTGCCAGCAGCTTCCGACAGCTTCTACAGGGAAATAATGAAAAACTTTTTTTT; CDR3 protein: CASSFRQLLQGNNEKLFF
V gene: TRBV20-1; D gene: TRBD2; clone size: many; J gene: TRBJ2-3; CDR3 DNA: TGCAGTGCTAGAGATCGACTAGCGGGGGGTCTCAGCACAGATACGCAGTATTTT; CDR3 protein: CSARDRLAGGLSTDTQYF
V gene: TRBV7-2; D gene: TRBD1; clone size: .; J gene: TRBJ2-1; CDR3 DNA: TGTGCCAGCAGCACAATGCCGGGACAGGGGGGCAATGAGCAGTTCTTC; CDR3 protein: CASSTMPGQGGNEQFF
V gene: TRBV12-3/TRBV12-4; D gene: .; clone size: few; J gene: TRBJ2-7; CDR3 DNA: TGTGCCAGCAGCTATGGCTGGGAAGTGGAGAGCGTCGAGCAGTACTTC; CDR3 protein: CASSYGWEVESVEQYF
V gene: TRBV27; D gene: .; clone size: .; J gene: TRBJ1-4; CDR3 DNA: TGTGCCAGCAGTTTATCGATCGGGTGGAAGGAAAAACTGTTTTTT; CDR3 protein: CASSLSIGWKEKLFF
V gene: TRBV28; D gene: .; clone size: .; J gene: TRBJ2-3; CDR3 DNA: TGTGCCAGCATTAGGGAACTTAGCGGTAGCACAGATACGCAGTATTTT; CDR3 protein: CASIRELSGSTDTQYF
V gene: TRBV5-1; D gene: TRBD1; clone size: few; J gene: TRBJ1-4; CDR3 DNA: TGCGCCAGCAGCTTGGTACCGGGACAGGGGTATGAAAAACTGTTTTTT; CDR3 protein: CASSLVPGQGYEKLFF
V gene: TRBV12-3/TRBV12-4; D gene: TRBD1; clone size: few; J gene: TRBJ2-1; CDR3 DNA: TGTGCCAGCAGTATCCGACAGGGATGGTACAATGAGCAGTTCTTC; CDR3 protein: CASSIRQGWYNEQFF
V gene: TRBV7-2; D gene: TRBD2; clone size: .; J gene: TRBJ2-3; CDR3 DNA: TGTGCCAGCAGCTTAATGGTAGCGGGGGGCACAGATACGCAGTATTTT; CDR3 protein: CASSLMVAGGTDTQYF
V gene: TRBV9; D gene: .; clone size: .; J gene: TRBJ2-7; CDR3 DNA: TGTGCCAGCAGCGAACAGGTTTTCCGAGGGGACTACGAGCAGTACTTC; CDR3 protein: CASSEQVFRGDYEQYF
V gene: TRBV4-2; D gene: TRBD2; clone size: few; J gene: TRBJ2-1; CDR3 DNA: TGTGCCAGCAGCCAAGGGACTAGCGACGACAATGAGCAGTTCTTC; CDR3 protein: CASSQGTSDDNEQFF
V gene: TRBV11-2; D gene: .; clone size: .; J gene: TRBJ1-2; CDR3 DNA: TGTGCCAGCAGCTTAGCGTTGCTCTATGGCTACACCTTC; CDR3 protein: CASSLALLYGYTF
V gene: TRBV7-9; D gene: .; clone size: .; J gene: TRBJ1-5; CDR3 DNA: TGTGCCTCTAGAGGGCAGCCCCAGCATTTT; CDR3 protein: CASRGQPQHF
V gene: TRBV20-1; D gene: .; clone size: .; J gene: TRBJ2-2; CDR3 DNA: TGCTGTGCGAGGCCCCCAGGGGAGAGGAAACCCGGGGAGCTGTTTTTT; CDR3 protein: CCARPPGERKPGELFF
V gene: TRBV12-3/TRBV12-4; D gene: .; clone size: few; J gene: TRBJ2-4; CDR3 DNA: TGTGCCAGCAGTTTAGCGGGGCAAAACATTCAGTACTTC; CDR3 protein: CASSLAGQNIQYF
V gene: TRBV12-3/TRBV12-4; D gene: .; clone size: many; J gene: TRBJ2-3; CDR3 DNA: TGTGCCAGCACCCGTCAAAGCACAGATACGCAGTATTTT; CDR3 protein: CASTRQSTDTQYF
V gene: TRBV27; D gene: .; clone size: .; J gene: TRBJ2-2; CDR3 DNA: TGTGCCAGCCGATTCGTAGGGATTGGGGAGCTGTTTTTT; CDR3 protein: CASRFVGIGELFF
V gene: TRBV6-5; D gene: .; clone size: .; J gene: TRBJ2-2; CDR3 DNA: TGTGCCAGCAGTTTGTCTCCGACTAGTGCCGGGGAGCTGTTTTTT; CDR3 protein: CASSLSPTSAGELFF
V gene: TRBV5-1; D gene: .; clone size: few; J gene: TRBJ1-2; CDR3 DNA: TGCGCCAGCAGCCTCCCGGGGCGTCCTAACTATGGCTACACCTTC; CDR3 protein: CASSLPGRPNYGYTF
V gene: TRBV20-1; D gene: .; clone size: .; J gene: TRBJ2-3; CDR3 DNA: TGCAGTGCTAGATTAGCGGTGATAACCCCGCAGTATTTT; CDR3 protein: CSARLAVITPQYF
V gene: TRBV4-3; D gene: TRBD2; clone size: .; J gene: TRBJ2-1; CDR3 DNA: TGCGCCAGCAGCCCCGGGGTAGCGGGGGGGCTCTACAATGAGCAGTTCTTC; CDR3 protein: CASSPGVAGGLYNEQFF
V gene: TRBV6-2/TRBV6-3; D gene: TRBD2; clone size: .; J gene: TRBJ2-7; CDR3 DNA: TGTGCCAGCAGTTACCCACTAGCGGGGTATTACGAGCAGTACTTC; CDR3 protein: CASSYPLAGYYEQYF
V gene: TRBV29-1; D gene: .; clone size: .; J gene: TRBJ1-4; CDR3 DNA: TGCAGCGTTGAAGGACGGGATAATGAAAAACTGTTTTTT; CDR3 protein: CSVEGRDNEKLFF
V gene: TRBV28; D gene: .; clone size: few; J gene: TRBJ2-7; CDR3 DNA: TGTGCCAGCAGTTGGGCAGGGTATATGTACGAGCAGTACTTC; CDR3 protein: CASSWAGYMYEQYF
V gene: TRBV6-1; D gene: .; clone size: few; J gene: TRBJ2-7; CDR3 DNA: TGTGCCAGCAGCCAGACTAGTTTGTACGAGCAGTACTTC; CDR3 protein: CASSQTSLYEQYF
V gene: TRBV20-1; D gene: .; clone size: .; J gene: TRBJ2-3; CDR3 DNA: TGCAGTGGGGCTAGCGGCACAGATACGCAGTATTTT; CDR3 protein: CSGASGTDTQYF
V gene: TRBV28; D gene: .; clone size: few; J gene: TRBJ2-2; CDR3 DNA: TGTGCCAGCAGTTCGGGACGCCTAACCGGGGAGCTGTTTTTT; CDR3 protein: CASSSGRLTGELFF
V gene: TRBV6-2/TRBV6-3; D gene: TRBD2; clone size: few; J gene: TRBJ2-7; CDR3 DNA: TGTGCCAGCAGACCCAGGACTAGCGGGGCCCCCCCATACGAGCAGTACTTC; CDR3 protein: CASRPRTSGAPPYEQYF
V gene: TRBV28; D gene: .; clone size: .; J gene: TRBJ2-7; CDR3 DNA: TGTGCCAGCAGTCGCAGGGTATCCTACGAGCAGTACTTC; CDR3 protein: CASSRRVSYEQYF
V gene: TRBV7-2; D gene: .; clone size: few; J gene: TRBJ1-1; CDR3 DNA: TGTGCCAGCAGCTTAAACAATCTCGGGGACACTGAAGCTTTCTTT; CDR3 protein: CASSLNNLGDTEAFF